The subject of this entry is one TCR beta chain. Participants' own reports of clinical history determined their cohort assignment. The data are from a study of blood T cell repertoires in COVID-19. In the authors' methods: Estimated nucleated cell counts came from reference gene primer amplification. The table came from immunoSEQ multiplex PCR; TCRdb's copy has only in-frame clones and leaves some out. V and J calls and clone size are given by that table; D and trimming were obtained from the DNA. The repertoire consists of fewer than 250,000 clones, with around 84% occurring once and the leading ten covering around 7.4%. Sequenced input: PBMCs or T cells enriched from blood (not recorded which). This TCR was sampled from a woman in her thirties or forties with acute COVID-19.

The CDR3 loop reads CASSLVTGSGREAFF. The DNA for the CDR3 is TGTGCCAGCAGCTTAGTAACAGGGTCTGGTCGAGAAGCTTTCTTT. V and J are TRBV7-6 and TRBJ1-1; D perhaps matches TRBD1 (6 bases). The V end lost 1 base, the J end lost 8 bases, and 17 bases lay between the germline ends. Germline values: CDR1 SGHVS, CDR2 FNYEAQ. The CDR3 runs to 15 residues.